The 30 T cell receptor beta chains below all came from one sample that was sequenced in a study of blood T cells in healthy people across ages. Primed by a sample-barcoded 5' primer and a J-beta primer mix, a second PCR proceeded for roughly 6 to 12 cycles. A single record per CDR3 protein comes from TCRdb applying MiXCR to the 5' RACE reads. This table has roughly 790,000 distinct CDR3 sequences, about 42% appearing once. The material sequenced was blood. Every receptor here comes from a woman aged 55-69 years in good health.

The V call is TRBV6-2 or TRBV6-3, the J call TRBJ2-1; D tentatively fits TRBD1 or TRBD2 (5 bases each). Germline values: CDR1 MNHEY, CDR2 SVGEGT. V lost 6 bases, J lost 9 bases, and 18 bases lay in between. The CDR3 totals 14 residues. The CDR3 sequence is CASRDPRGGSEQFF. The CDR3 DNA follows: TGTGCCAGCAGAGACCCACGGGGCGGTAGTGAGCAGTTCTTC.

At least ten counts were recorded for this clonotype. This chain connects TRBV7-8 to TRBJ2-7; D is possibly TRBD1 (6 bases). CDR3 length: 14 amino acids. Germline CDR1 is SGHVS and CDR2 is FQNEAQ. Deletions cut 5 bases from V and 3 bases from J, with 14 bases between. The CDR3 coding sequence is TGTGCCAGCAGCCATAGACAGGTTAACTACGAGCAGTACTTC. It yields the protein CASSHRQVNYEQYF.

This clonotype was found many times. The rearrangement joins TRBV20-1 to TRBJ2-7; tentatively, D is TRBD1 or TRBD2 (5 bases each). The CDR3 extends over 15 amino acids. The V end lost 3 bases, the J end lost 4 bases, and 19 bases lay between the germline ends. Germline CDR1 reads DFQATT; CDR2 reads SNEGSKA (reference sequence). The CDR3 DNA sequence: TGCAGTGCTAGTAGAGCCCGGGACGGCCTTTACGAGCAGTACTTC. Translation gives CSASRARDGLYEQYF.

This clonotype was counted between two and nine times. J is TRBJ2-5 and V is TRBV18; 9 positions match TRBD2. The CDR3 has 16 residues. CDR1 KGHSH and CDR2 LQKENI come from the germline V gene. The junction had 6 bases not matched to a gene; V was cut back by 3 bases and J by 1 base. CDR3 residues: CASSPLAGAAQETQYF. CDR3 nucleotides: TGTGCCAGCTCACCCTTAGCGGGGGCCGCCCAAGAGACCCAGTACTTC.

This chain's CDR3 is CATSRVRLAGGTTGETQYF. The DNA of the CDR3 is TGTGCCACCAGCAGAGTCCGACTAGCGGGAGGTACTACCGGGGAGACCCAGTACTTC. V and J are TRBV15 and TRBJ2-5, with 13 bases matching TRBD2. This CDR3 comprises 19 residues. Trimming removed 1 base from V and 5 bases from J; junction bases left unmatched: 13. CDR1 and CDR2 (germline): LNHNV, YYDKDF (reference sequence).

This clonotype has just a few counts. This may stem from a read error, because a much larger clone lies one nucleotide away. The chain uses TRBV29-1 and TRBJ2-3; D is unclear. The CDR3 is 12 amino acids. Germline V CDR1 and CDR2: SQVTM, ANQGSEA. CDR3 protein: CSAADFTDTRYF. The CDR3 DNA sequence: TGCAGCGCCGCAGATTTCACAGATACGCGGTATTTT.

The rearrangement joins TRBV6-5 to TRBJ2-3; 10 positions match TRBD1. The CDR3 length is 18 residues. V gave up 0 bases and J gave up 0 bases; unmatched junction bases: 6. From germline, CDR1 is MNHEY and CDR2 SVGAGI. In nucleotides, the CDR3 is TGTGCCAGCAGTTACTCAGAGACAGGGGGCCTAAGCACAGATACGCAGTATTTT. It specifies CASSYSETGGLSTDTQYF.

This clonotype was seen at least ten times. The chain is built from TRBV6-2 or TRBV6-3 and TRBJ2-3, with 8 bases that match TRBD2. This CDR3 has 14 residues. J gave up 2 bases and V 6 bases, and 4 bases lay outside the gene matches. Germline-derived CDR1 and CDR2 are MNHEY and SVGEGT. The CDR3 DNA follows: TGTGCCAGCAGCGGGGGGGCCGCCACAGATACGCAGTATTTT. Its protein product is CASSGGAATDTQYF.

This chain links TRBV27 with TRBJ2-7; D possibly corresponds to TRBD2 (6 bases). Germline V gene sequence: CDR1 MNHEY, CDR2 SMNVEV (reference sequence). The CDR3 has 15 amino acids. V dropped 7 bases and J dropped 5 bases, with 21 bases sitting between them. The CDR3 loop reads CASIPAGGLRNEQYF. CDR3 coding DNA: TGTGCCAGCATCCCCGCCGGGGGTCTGAGGAACGAGCAGTACTTC.

CDR3 sequence reads: CASSARTAQETQYF. CDR3 nucleotides: TGTGCCAGCAGCGCCAGGACAGCTCAAGAGACCCAGTACTTC. This chain joins TRBV4-2 and TRBJ2-5; TRBD1 is a possible D gene (6 bases). The germline V gene encodes CDR1 LGHNA and CDR2 YNFKEQ. The V end was cut by 5 bases, the J end by 2 bases, with 12 bases between. The CDR3 covers 14 residues.

This clonotype was seen a single time. The chain recombines TRBV10-2 with TRBJ1-1; the match to TRBD1 covers 7 bases. V dropped 3 bases and J dropped 9; count of bases not matched to a gene: 7. CDR1 and CDR2 (germline): WSHSY, SAAADI. The CDR3 has 13 residues. The CDR3 reads CASSEAQQGKAFF. Here the CDR3 DNA reads TGCGCCAGCAGTGAAGCCCAACAGGGGAAAGCTTTCTTT.

This clonotype has just a few counts. The V gene is TRBV7-2, the J gene TRBJ1-1, with D tentatively TRBD1 (6 bases). Germline lookup yields CDR1 SGHTA and CDR2 FQGNSA. Trimming removed 3 bases from V and 5 bases from J, with 10 bases in between. This CDR3 has 13 amino acids. The CDR3 DNA reads as TGTGCCAGCAGCTTTACAGGGAAAACTGAAGCTTTCTTT. Amino acids: CASSFTGKTEAFF.

This chain links TRBV6-2 or TRBV6-3 with TRBJ2-3; D is unclear. V dropped 2 bases and J dropped 2 bases, with 11 bases sitting between them. The CDR3 loop spans 15 amino acids. The germline V gene encodes CDR1 MNHEY and CDR2 SVGEGT. CDR3 bases: TGTGCCAGCAGTTACAGGTCCCGCAACACAGATACGCAGTATTTT. Residues: CASSYRSRNTDTQYF.

The chain has TRBV24-1 and TRBJ1-2, with a weak D call TRBD1 (5 bases). Trimming stripped 7 bases from V and 3 bases from J, with 14 bases between. Germline CDR1 reads KGHDR; CDR2 reads SFDVKD. CDR3 length: 14 residues. The CDR3 region is CATSGTGQDYGYTF. CDR3 nucleotide sequence: TGTGCCACCAGCGGAACAGGACAAGACTATGGCTACACCTTC.

The CDR3 DNA reads as TGTGCCAGCAGTTACGGAGGTAGCGGAGCCCTACAAGAGACCCAGTACTTC. This translates into CASSYGGSGALQETQYF. J is TRBJ2-5 and V is TRBV6-2 or TRBV6-3, with TRBD2 as a possible D gene (6 bases). Germline lookup yields CDR1 MNHEY and CDR2 SVGEGT. V lost 2 bases, J lost 2 bases, and 18 bases lay in between. This CDR3 is 17 amino acids long.

The chain is built from TRBV25-1 and TRBJ2-3; D is ambiguous. The CDR3 is 11 amino acids. Trimming removed 10 bases at V and 6 bases at J, with 11 bases between. Germline-derived CDR1 and CDR2 are MGHDK and SYGVNS. Here the CDR3 DNA reads TGTGCCACCGGAAGGCAGGATACGCAGTATTTT. As protein: CATGRQDTQYF. The complete variable domain, with remaining parts taken from reference TRBV25-1 and TRBJ2-3, reads EADIYQTPRYLVIGTGKKITLECSQTMGHDKMYWYQQDPGMELHLIHYSYGVNSTEKGDLSSESTVSRIRTEHFPLTLESARPSHTSQYLCATGRQDTQYFGPGTRLTVL.

This chain joins TRBV9 and TRBJ1-1; D ambiguous. Germline V lookup: CDR1 SGDLS, CDR2 YYNGEE. CDR3 length: 15 residues. Trimming pared 3 bases from V and 1 base from J, leaving 13 bases between. The CDR3, as DNA: TGTGCCAGCAGCGCGACGGACCCCCGGAACACTGAAGCTTTCTTT. Its translation is CASSATDPRNTEAFF.

With respect to this clonotype: A much larger clone differs by one base, so this may be a read error. The gene calls are TRBV5-1 and TRBJ2-3; TRBD2 is a possible D gene (6 bases). With 4 bases removed from V and 2 bases from J, the gap between germline ends came to 11 bases. The CDR3 is 14 amino acids. Germline CDR1 and CDR2: SGHRS and YFSETQ. The CDR3 loop reads CASSVGGYTDTQYF. The CDR3 nucleotides are TGCGCCAGCAGCGTGGGGGGATACACAGATACGCAGTATTTT.

The gene calls are TRBV12-3 or TRBV12-4 and TRBJ2-1; 9 nucleotides agree with TRBD2. The CDR3 runs 13 residues. Trimming removed 5 bases from V and 8 bases from J; junction bases left unmatched: 4. In DNA, the CDR3 is TGTGCCAGCAGTAGAGCGGGGGGCGATGAGCAGTTCTTC. This gives the protein CASSRAGGDEQFF.

This chain joins TRBV29-1 and TRBJ1-1; the D gene is possibly TRBD1 (6 bases). The CDR3 is 14 residues long. Germline lookup yields CDR1 SQVTM and CDR2 ANQGSEA. In DNA form, the CDR3 reads TGCATCGCCGCGGCAGGGGCCATGAACACTGAAGCTTTCTTT. As protein: CIAAAGAMNTEAFF.

This clonotype appeared a few times. This chain uses TRBV20-1 with TRBJ1-1; weak D call: TRBD1 (5 bases). The CDR3 sequence is 14 residues long. V dropped 2 bases and J dropped 1 base, with 11 bases sitting between them. CDR1 DFQATT and CDR2 SNEGSKA come from the germline V gene (reference sequence). Here the CDR3 DNA reads TGCAGTGCTAGAAAGACAGTAGAGAACACTGAAGCTTTCTTT. It codes for CSARKTVENTEAFF.

The V and J genes are TRBV21-1 and TRBJ1-1; TRBD1 reflects the table's D call only, with no check against the DNA. TRBV21-1 counts as a pseudogene. This CDR3 has 14 residues. This chain's CDR3 is CASSTNRGETEAFF. CDR3 nucleotides: TGTGCCAGCAGCACTAACAGGGGTGAAACTGAAGCTTTCTTT.

CDR3: CASTWREGTYEQYF. CDR3 coding DNA: TGTGCCAGCACGTGGCGGGAGGGAACCTACGAGCAGTACTTC. V and J are TRBV2 and TRBJ2-7; 9 nucleotides align to TRBD2. V gave up 7 bases and J gave up 2 bases; unmatched junction bases: 6. This CDR3 contains 14 residues. The germline CDR1 and CDR2 sequences are SNHLY and FYNNEI.

This clonotype was observed a handful of times. The chain recombines TRBV10-3 with TRBJ2-7; the D gene is possibly TRBD1 (5 bases). Germline values: CDR1 ENHRY, CDR2 SYGVKD. V was pared by 4 bases and J by 6 bases, with 10 bases between. The CDR3 length is 12 residues. The CDR3 nucleotides read TGTGCCATCAGTGGTGGGGCTTCCGAGCAGTACTTC. This sequence encodes CAISGGASEQYF.

Here the CDR3 reads CSALSPLGTEAFF. The CDR3 DNA sequence: TGCAGTGCTTTATCTCCCTTAGGGACTGAAGCTTTCTTT. This chain connects TRBV20-1 to TRBJ1-1; D ambiguous. Germline V gives CDR1 DFQATT, CDR2 SNEGSKA (reference sequence). V was clipped by 5 bases and J by 5 bases, with 15 bases between them. The CDR3 contains 13 residues.

This chain joins TRBV7-2 and TRBJ2-1; 8 bases line up with TRBD1. Germline V lookup: CDR1 SGHTA, CDR2 FQGNSA. The CDR3 has 15 residues. The V gene end was trimmed by 6 bases and the J gene end by 6 bases; junction bases not matched to a gene: 10. The CDR3 nucleotides read TGTGCCAGCAGTCCCGGACAGGGCTTTACCAATGAGCAGTTCTTC. As protein: CASSPGQGFTNEQFF.

Notes on this clonotype: The junction shows a germline mismatch at one end, possibly a read error. The chain uses TRBV7-2 and TRBJ2-3; D is unresolved. The germline CDR1 and CDR2 sequences are SGHTA and FQGNSA. The CDR3 loop spans 13 amino acids. In DNA, the CDR3 is TGTGCCAGCAAGACGTCGGGCACAGATACGCTGTATTTT. The encoded protein is CASKTSGTDTLYF.

The chain links TRBV20-1 to TRBJ2-5; 13 bases are a match to TRBD2. CDR1 is DFQATT, CDR2 SNEGSKA, per germline (reference sequence). The CDR3 totals 15 residues. V was clipped by 3 bases and J by 11 bases; unmatched bases: 12. CDR3 coding DNA: TGCAGTGCTAGGATCGGGACTAGCGGGATCACAGGGCAGTACTTC. It translates to CSARIGTSGITGQYF.

This clonotype was found a few times. The chain uses TRBV15 and TRBJ2-5, with 11 bases fitting TRBD2. The CDR3 totals 16 residues. The junction had 8 bases not matched to a gene; V was cut back by 3 bases and J by 5 bases. Germline V CDR1 and CDR2: LNHNV, YYDKDF (reference sequence). The CDR3 is CATSSSGGAVGETQYF. The CDR3 coding sequence is TGTGCCACCAGCAGTAGCGGGGGGGCGGTAGGGGAGACCCAGTACTTC.

The chain carries TRBV5-1 and TRBJ1-1; no firm D call. V was pared by 4 bases and J by 3 bases, with 16 bases between. CDR3 length: 15 amino acids. From germline, CDR1 is SGHRS and CDR2 YFSETQ. CDR3 in DNA: TGCGCCAGCAGCACCCCTGCGGGTGTGCACACTGAAGCTTTCTTT. Its translation is CASSTPAGVHTEAFF.